This is a list of T cell receptor beta chains from one sample in a study of OX40 agonist ivuxolimab in advanced cancers. Clones were read by immunoSEQ multiplex PCR, and TCRdb kept only the in-frame ones, dropping some. This sample has 45,000 to 65,000 clones, with roughly 90% found just once. The specimen was CD4+ or CD8+ T cells sorted from blood, collected in a trial of the OX40 agonist ivuxolimab. The source is an adult with an advanced solid tumor such as melanoma, head and neck, liver or kidney cancer. CDR3s include the opening cysteine and the closing phenylalanine or tryptophan. The D gene is left open where the match is weak. The listing skips clone size in some rows; elsewhere it reads once, few, many or a size class.

v_call: TRBV10-2
clone_size: .
j_call: TRBJ2-7
d_call: TRBD1
cdr3_aa: CASSDSRGGTGTYEQYF
cdr3_nt: TGCGCCAGCAGTGACTCCCGCGGCGGGACAGGGACCTACGAGCAGTACTTC

v_call: TRBV5-1
clone_size: once
j_call: TRBJ2-1
d_call: .
cdr3_aa: CASNPTWGEQFF
cdr3_nt: TGTGCCAGCAACCCGACTTGGGGTGAGCAGTTCTTC

v_call: TRBV4-2
clone_size: .
j_call: TRBJ2-3
d_call: TRBD2
cdr3_aa: CASSQDTSGGAVADTQYF
cdr3_nt: TGTGCCAGCAGCCAAGACACTAGCGGGGGGGCCGTCGCAGATACGCAGTATTTT

v_call: TRBV2
clone_size: .
j_call: TRBJ1-5
d_call: TRBD1
cdr3_aa: CASRPQGAGQPQHF
cdr3_nt: TGTGCCAGCAGGCCCCAGGGGGCGGGTCAGCCCCAGCATTTT

v_call: TRBV6-5
clone_size: once
j_call: TRBJ2-1
d_call: .
cdr3_aa: CASSSQVF
cdr3_nt: TGTGCCAGCAGTTCCCAAGTCTTC

v_call: TRBV11-1
clone_size: .
j_call: TRBJ2-2
d_call: .
cdr3_aa: CASSLARGTANTGELFF
cdr3_nt: TGTGCCAGCAGCTTAGCGCGCGGGACTGCGAACACCGGGGAGCTGTTTTTT

v_call: TRBV28
clone_size: once
j_call: TRBJ1-5
d_call: .
cdr3_aa: CASSQTGQGQPQHF
cdr3_nt: TGTGCCAGCAGCCAAACGGGGCAGGGACAGCCCCAGCATTTT

v_call: TRBV29-1
clone_size: .
j_call: TRBJ2-3
d_call: .
cdr3_aa: CSVGVTDTQYF
cdr3_nt: TGCAGCGTCGGAGTCACAGATACGCAGTATTTT

v_call: TRBV28
clone_size: .
j_call: TRBJ2-7
d_call: .
cdr3_aa: CASNRGALPVYEQYF
cdr3_nt: TGTGCCAGCAACCGAGGGGCCCTACCCGTATACGAGCAGTACTTC

v_call: TRBV2
clone_size: .
j_call: TRBJ1-4
d_call: .
cdr3_aa: CASSDGPQNEKLFF
cdr3_nt: TGTGCCAGCAGTGACGGGCCACAGAATGAAAAACTGTTTTTT

v_call: TRBV7-3
clone_size: .
j_call: TRBJ2-7
d_call: .
cdr3_aa: CASSLTRLNEQYF
cdr3_nt: TGTGCCAGCAGCTTAACGAGGCTTAACGAGCAGTACTTC

v_call: TRBV7-8
clone_size: .
j_call: TRBJ1-5
d_call: .
cdr3_aa: CASSSLGGDAGNQPQHF
cdr3_nt: TGTGCCAGCAGCTCCCTGGGGGGGGACGCGGGTAATCAGCCCCAGCATTTT

v_call: TRBV28
clone_size: once
j_call: TRBJ2-2
d_call: .
cdr3_aa: CASSSGLNTGELFF
cdr3_nt: TGTGCCAGCAGTTCGGGGCTGAACACCGGGGAGCTGTTTTTT